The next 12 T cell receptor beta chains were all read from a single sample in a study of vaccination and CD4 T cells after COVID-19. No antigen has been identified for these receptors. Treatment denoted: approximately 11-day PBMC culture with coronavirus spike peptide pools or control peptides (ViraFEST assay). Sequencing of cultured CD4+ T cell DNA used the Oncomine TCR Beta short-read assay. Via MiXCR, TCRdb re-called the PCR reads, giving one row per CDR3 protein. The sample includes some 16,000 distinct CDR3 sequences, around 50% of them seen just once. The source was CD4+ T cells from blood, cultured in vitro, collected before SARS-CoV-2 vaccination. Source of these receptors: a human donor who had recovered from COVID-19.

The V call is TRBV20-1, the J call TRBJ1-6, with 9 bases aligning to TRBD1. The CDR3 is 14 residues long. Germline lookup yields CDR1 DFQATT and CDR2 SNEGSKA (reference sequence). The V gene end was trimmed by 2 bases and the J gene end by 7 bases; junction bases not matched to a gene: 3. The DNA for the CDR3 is TGCAGTGCTAGATACGGGACAGGGAATTCACCCCTCCACTTT. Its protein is CSARYGTGNSPLHF.

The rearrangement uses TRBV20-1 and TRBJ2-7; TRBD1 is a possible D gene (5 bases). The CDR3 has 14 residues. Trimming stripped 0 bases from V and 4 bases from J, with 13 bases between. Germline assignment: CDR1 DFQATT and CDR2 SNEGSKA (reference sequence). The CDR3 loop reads CSARDWGPLYEQYF. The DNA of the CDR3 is TGCAGTGCTAGAGATTGGGGCCCCCTTTACGAGCAGTACTTC.

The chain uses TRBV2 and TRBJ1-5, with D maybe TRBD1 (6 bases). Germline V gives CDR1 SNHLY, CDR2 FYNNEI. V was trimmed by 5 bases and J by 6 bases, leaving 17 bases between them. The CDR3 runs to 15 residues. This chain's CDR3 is CASSLAQGRAQPQHF. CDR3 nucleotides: TGTGCCAGCAGTTTAGCTCAGGGGCGGGCTCAGCCCCAGCATTTT.

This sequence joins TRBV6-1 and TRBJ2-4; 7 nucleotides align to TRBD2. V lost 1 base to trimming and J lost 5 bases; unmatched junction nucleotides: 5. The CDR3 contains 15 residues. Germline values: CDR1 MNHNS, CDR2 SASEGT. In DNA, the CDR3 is TGTGCCAGCAGTGAAGAAAGCCTAGCGGAAAACATTCAGTACTTC. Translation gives CASSEESLAENIQYF.

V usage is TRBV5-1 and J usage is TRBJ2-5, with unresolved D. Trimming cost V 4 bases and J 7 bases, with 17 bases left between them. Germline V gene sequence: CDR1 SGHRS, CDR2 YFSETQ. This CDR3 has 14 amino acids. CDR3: CASSATENLGTQYF. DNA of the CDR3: TGCGCCAGCAGCGCCACGGAGAACTTAGGGACCCAGTACTTC. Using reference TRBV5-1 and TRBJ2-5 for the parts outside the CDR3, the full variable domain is KAGVTQTPRYLIKTRGQQVTLSCSPISGHRSVSWYQQTPGQGLQFLFEYFSETQRNKGNFPGRFSGRQFSNSRSEMNVSTLELGDSALYLCASSATENLGTQYFGPGTRLLVL.

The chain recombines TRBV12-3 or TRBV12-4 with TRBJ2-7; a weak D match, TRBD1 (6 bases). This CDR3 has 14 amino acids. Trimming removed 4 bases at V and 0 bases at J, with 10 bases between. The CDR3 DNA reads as TGTGCCAGCAGTTCACAGGGTAGCTCCTACGAGCAGTACTTC. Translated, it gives CASSSQGSSYEQYF.

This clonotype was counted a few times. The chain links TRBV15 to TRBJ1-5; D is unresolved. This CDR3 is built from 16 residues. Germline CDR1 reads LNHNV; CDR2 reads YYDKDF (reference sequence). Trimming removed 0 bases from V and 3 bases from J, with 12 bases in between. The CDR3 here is CATSRDHGRINQPQHF. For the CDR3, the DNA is TGTGCCACCAGCAGAGATCACGGCAGAATCAATCAGCCCCAGCATTTT.

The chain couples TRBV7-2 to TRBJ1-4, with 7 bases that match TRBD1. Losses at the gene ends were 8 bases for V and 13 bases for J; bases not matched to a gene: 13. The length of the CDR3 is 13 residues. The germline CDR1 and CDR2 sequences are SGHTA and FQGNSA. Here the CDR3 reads CASRRTGRGGLFF. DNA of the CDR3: TGTGCCAGCCGTAGGACAGGAAGGGGAGGACTGTTTTTT.

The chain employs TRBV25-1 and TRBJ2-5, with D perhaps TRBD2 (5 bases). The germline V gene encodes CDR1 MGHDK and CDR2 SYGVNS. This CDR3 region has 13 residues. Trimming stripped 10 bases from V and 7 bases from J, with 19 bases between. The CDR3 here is CAMTWAGEVTQYF. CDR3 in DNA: TGTGCCATGACCTGGGCCGGGGAAGTGACCCAGTACTTC.

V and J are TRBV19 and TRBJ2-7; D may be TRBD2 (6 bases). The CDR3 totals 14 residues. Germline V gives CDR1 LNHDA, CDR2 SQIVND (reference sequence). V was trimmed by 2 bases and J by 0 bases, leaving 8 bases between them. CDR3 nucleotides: TGTGCCAGTAGTATATCTAGCGACTCCTACGAGCAGTACTTC. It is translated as CASSISSDSYEQYF.

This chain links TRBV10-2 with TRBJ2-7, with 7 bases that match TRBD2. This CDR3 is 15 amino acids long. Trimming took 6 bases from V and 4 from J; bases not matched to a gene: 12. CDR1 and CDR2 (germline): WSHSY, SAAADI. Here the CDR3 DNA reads TGCGCCAGCAGCAGGAACGCCGCGGGGGAATACGAGCAGTACTTC. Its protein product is CASSRNAAGEYEQYF.

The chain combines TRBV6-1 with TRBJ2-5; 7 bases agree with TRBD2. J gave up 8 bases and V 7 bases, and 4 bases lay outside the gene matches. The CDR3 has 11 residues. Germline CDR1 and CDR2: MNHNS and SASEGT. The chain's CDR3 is CASTGGYTQYF. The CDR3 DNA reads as TGTGCCAGCACGGGGGGATATACCCAGTACTTC.